A single sample is the source of the 21 T cell receptor beta chains below, sequenced in a study of blood T cell repertoires in COVID-19. Sequencing used immunoSEQ multiplex PCR; TCRdb keeps in-frame clones, though not all of them. The table shows some 250,000 clones, with around 84% occurring only once. The sample was peripheral blood. The source of these receptors is a man in his 60s with acute or convalescent COVID-19.

Comment on this clone: The same CDR3 can be traced to other DNA sequences in this sample. The chain combines TRBV3-1 (or the pseudogene TRBV3-2) with TRBJ1-1; D possibly corresponds to TRBD1 (5 bases). Germline V lookup: CDR1 LGHDT, CDR2 YNNKEL (reference sequence). This CDR3 is built from 14 residues. Trimming took off 0 bases at V and 6 bases at J, with 11 bases between the two ends. The CDR3 nucleotides read TGTGCCAGCAGCCAAGAGGGGGGACGGGCTGAAGCTTTCTTT. It translates to CASSQEGGRAEAFF.

This clone was recorded once. The chain links TRBV6-6 to TRBJ1-2, with 7 bases fitting TRBD1. Germline V gene data show CDR1 as MNHNY and CDR2 as SVGAGI (reference sequence). The CDR3 length is 13 residues. J was trimmed by 6 bases and V by 4 bases; bases with no gene match: 5. This CDR3 is CASSWTGIDGYTF. CDR3 DNA sequence: TGTGCCAGCAGTTGGACAGGAATAGATGGCTACACCTTC.

Turning to this clone: An end of the junction differs from the germline gene, which may be a read error. The chain uses TRBV12-3 or TRBV12-4 and TRBJ1-6; D remains ambiguous. This CDR3 is built from 12 residues. CDR3 sequence (DNA): TGTGCCAGCAGCTCGACGGCGGGAGCCCTGCACTTT. This codes for CASSSTAGALHF.

The genes are TRBV5-4 and TRBJ1-2, with a weak D call TRBD1 (6 bases). This CDR3 comprises 13 residues. From germline, CDR1 is SGHNT and CDR2 YYREEE (reference sequence). Trimming left V 4 bases short and J 7 bases short, with 14 bases between. In DNA, the CDR3 is TGTGCCAGCAGCGAACAGGGAGTAGGTGGCTACACCTTC. The encoded protein is CASSEQGVGGYTF.

The gene calls are TRBV2 and TRBJ1-2; 7 bases are shared with TRBD1. The CDR3 consists of 12 residues. The J segment lost 4 bases and the V segment lost 6 bases, leaving 2 bases of the junction unmatched. Germline CDR1 is SNHLY and CDR2 is FYNNEI. The CDR3 spells CASRRDSYGYTF. For the CDR3, the DNA is TGTGCCAGCAGGAGGGACAGCTATGGCTACACCTTC.

The V and J genes are TRBV7-9 and TRBJ1-3; no definite D call. The CDR3 loop spans 14 amino acids. The germline V gene encodes CDR1 SEHNR and CDR2 FQNEAQ (reference sequence). The V gene lost 0 bases and the J gene lost 5 bases, with 8 bases spanning the gap. CDR3 in DNA: TGTGCCAGCAGCTTAGCGGGCACGAGAAACACCATATATTTT. Its protein product is CASSLAGTRNTIYF.

This clone was seen a few times. The chain recombines TRBV24-1 with TRBJ1-2; D is perhaps TRBD1 (6 bases). Looked up from germline, CDR1 is KGHDR and CDR2 is SFDVKD. V was shortened by 9 bases and J by 1 base, with 29 bases between the two germline ends. The CDR3 has 19 residues. The CDR3 DNA sequence: TGTGCCACCTCTTTGGGCCATTCTTGGGGGACAACGTATAACTATGGCTACACCTTC. Translating gives CATSLGHSWGTTYNYGYTF.

The chain is built from TRBV29-1 and TRBJ1-2; the match to TRBD1 covers 8 bases. The ends lost 3 bases at V and 9 bases at J; junction bases unmatched: 12. CDR1 is SQVTM and CDR2 is ANQGSEA in the germline V gene. The length of the CDR3 is 14 residues. CDR3 in amino acids: CSVDGVGQGASYTF. Here the CDR3 DNA reads TGCAGCGTTGATGGAGTAGGGCAGGGGGCTAGCTACACCTTC.

In its sample, this clone was seen once. The V and J genes are TRBV11-3 and TRBJ1-4, with TRBD1 identical over 7 bases. J lost 8 bases, V lost 6 bases, and 3 bases had no gene match. CDR3 length equals 12 residues. Germline CDR1 reads SGHNT; CDR2 reads YENEEA. The CDR3 sequence is CASRLTGEKLFF. For the CDR3, the DNA is TGTGCCAGCAGATTGACAGGGGAAAAACTGTTTTTT.

V and J are TRBV28 and TRBJ2-1; 13 bases are shared with TRBD2. There are 14 residues in the CDR3. V was pared by 7 bases and J by 10 bases, with 7 bases of the junction left unmatched. The germline CDR1 and CDR2 sequences are MDHEN and SYDVKM. Here the CDR3 DNA reads TGTGCCAGCACGGGGACTAGCGGGACTCGAGAGCAGTTCTTC. Amino acid sequence: CASTGTSGTREQFF.

The genes are TRBV6-5 and TRBJ2-5, with 13 bases fitting TRBD2. Germline CDR1 MNHEY, CDR2 SVGAGI. The V gene end was trimmed by 4 bases and the J gene end by 3 bases; junction bases not matched to a gene: 2. CDR3 length: 15 amino acids. The CDR3 sequence: CASSSGLAGEETQYF. DNA for the CDR3: TGTGCCAGCAGTTCCGGACTAGCGGGGGAAGAGACCCAGTACTTC.

The J gene is TRBJ1-1, the V gene TRBV7-9; TRBD1 is a possible D gene (5 bases). V was clipped by 3 bases and J by 0 bases, with 8 bases between them. Germline-derived CDR1 and CDR2 are SEHNR and FQNEAQ (reference sequence). CDR3 length: 14 amino acids. This chain's CDR3 is CASSLAGMNTEAFF. For the CDR3, the DNA is TGTGCCAGCAGCTTGGCAGGGATGAACACTGAAGCTTTCTTT.

This chain joins TRBV27 and TRBJ1-1; no reliable D call. Trimming took 4 bases from V and 0 from J, leaving 12 bases between them. The CDR3 runs 15 residues. Germline V lookup: CDR1 MNHEY, CDR2 SMNVEV (reference sequence). The CDR3 DNA follows: TGTGCCAGCAGTTCGATGGCGGCCGTGAACACTGAAGCTTTCTTT. Residues: CASSSMAAVNTEAFF.

This chain links TRBV28 with TRBJ1-2; a possible D gene is TRBD1 (5 bases). The V end was cut by 2 bases, the J end by 4 bases, with 11 bases between. CDR3 size: 14 residues. From germline, CDR1 is MDHEN and CDR2 SYDVKM. In nucleotides, the CDR3 is TGTGCCAGCAGTTTAGGGGCTCCATCCTATGGCTACACCTTC. This sequence encodes CASSLGAPSYGYTF.

The V call is TRBV6-5, the J call TRBJ2-7, with a possible D match to TRBD2 (6 bases). Germline CDR1 is MNHEY and CDR2 is SVGAGI. The CDR3 consists of 13 residues. V shed 6 bases and J shed 7 bases, with 16 bases lying between them. CDR3 in DNA: TGTGCCAGCAGCGGCACGACTGGGGGGGAGCAGTACTTC. Translation: CASSGTTGGEQYF.

This clone has a single count. The chain recombines TRBV10-3 with TRBJ2-3; TRBD2 matches 7 bases. In germline, CDR1 is ENHRY, CDR2 SYGVKD. With 10 bases clipped from V and 0 bases from J, the junction kept 7 bases outside the gene matches. The length of the CDR3 is 14 residues. This chain's CDR3 is CATQGAGSTDTQYF. The DNA for the CDR3 is TGTGCCACCCAGGGAGCGGGAAGCACAGATACGCAGTATTTT.

The J gene is TRBJ2-7, the V gene TRBV3-1 (or the pseudogene TRBV3-2), with a possible D match to TRBD2 (5 bases). CDR1 LGHDT and CDR2 YNNKEL come from the germline V gene (reference sequence). This CDR3 comprises 15 residues. Trimming removed 3 bases from V and 2 bases from J, with 14 bases in between. The CDR3 DNA follows: TGTGCCAGCAGCCATCCCCGGGGAACCACCTACGAGCAGTACTTC. The encoded protein is CASSHPRGTTYEQYF.

J is TRBJ1-2 and V is TRBV21-1. TRBV21-1 is a recognized pseudogene. This CDR3 region has 14 residues. The CDR3 DNA follows: TGTGCCAGCAGTCCGGGTCTGAAGGTCTATGGCTACACCTTC. Amino acids: CASSPGLKVYGYTF.

This clone was observed a few times. The genes are TRBV27 and TRBJ1-6, with 9 bases lining up with TRBD1. The CDR3 contains 14 residues. Trimming at V came to 5 bases and at J to 10 bases, leaving 6 bases not matched to a gene. CDR1 is MNHEY, CDR2 SMNVEV, per germline (reference sequence). The CDR3 DNA reads as TGTGCCAGCAGTACAGGGACAGGGCGATCACCCCTCCACTTT. Protein: CASSTGTGRSPLHF.

The count of this clone is one. The chain carries TRBV4-1 and TRBJ2-5; 7 positions match TRBD1. Germline V lookup: CDR1 MGHRA, CDR2 YSYEKL. The V and J ends lost 4 bases and 5 bases, in that order; junction bases with no gene match: 13. This CDR3 has 16 amino acids. CDR3 amino acids: CASSRATGEVGETQYF. CDR3 DNA: TGCGCCAGCAGCCGAGCCACAGGGGAAGTAGGTGAGACCCAGTACTTC.

The CDR3 protein is CASSLASFSEQFF. The CDR3 nucleotides read TGTGCCAGCAGTTTAGCGTCTTTCAGTGAGCAGTTCTTC. The chain employs TRBV12-3 or TRBV12-4 and TRBJ2-1; no reliable D call. Trimming removed 0 bases from V and 9 bases from J, with 9 bases in between. The CDR3 is made up of 13 amino acids.